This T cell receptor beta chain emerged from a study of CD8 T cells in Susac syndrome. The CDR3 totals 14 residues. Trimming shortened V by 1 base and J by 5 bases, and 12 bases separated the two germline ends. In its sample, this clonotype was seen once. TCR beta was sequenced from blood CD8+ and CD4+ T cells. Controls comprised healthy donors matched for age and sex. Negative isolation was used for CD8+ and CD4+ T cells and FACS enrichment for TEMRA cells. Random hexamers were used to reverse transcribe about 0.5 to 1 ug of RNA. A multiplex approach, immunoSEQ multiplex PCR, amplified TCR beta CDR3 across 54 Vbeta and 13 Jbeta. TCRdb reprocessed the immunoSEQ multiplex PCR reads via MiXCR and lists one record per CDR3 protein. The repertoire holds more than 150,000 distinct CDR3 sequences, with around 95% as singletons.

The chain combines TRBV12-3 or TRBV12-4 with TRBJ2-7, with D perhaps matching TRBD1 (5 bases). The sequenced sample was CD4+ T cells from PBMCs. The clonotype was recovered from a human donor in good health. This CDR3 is CASSLGGRKNEQYF. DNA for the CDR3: TGTGCCAGCAGTTTAGGGGGCAGGAAAAACGAGCAGTACTTC.